This T cell receptor (beta chain) originates from a study of blood T cells in healthy people across ages. Study-level information: Using template switching, researchers captured about one barcoded beta molecule for each two T cells. Notes on the study in general: Per million T cells, the diversity of TCR beta decreased roughly linearly as age advanced. Naive CD4+ cells and diversity were both higher in long-lived donors than in aged donors.

Germline assignment: CDR1 LGHNA and CDR2 YNFKEQ. This CDR3 has 14 residues. With respect to this clonotype: Its antigen is currently unknown. At one end, the junction sequence differs from germline, possibly due to a read error.

Sample-barcoded 5' priming and a J-beta primer mix drove a second PCR of roughly 6 to 12 cycles. TCRdb called the 5' RACE reads again in MiXCR, with one record for every CDR3 protein. The data show over 1,300,000 distinct CDR3 sequences, around 55% seen once. Isolation yielded PBMCs, at least 6 million per sample, in every case. Sequenced input: blood. The receptor was isolated from a man aged 18 to 30 in good health. V is TRBV4-2 and J is TRBJ2-5; 8 nucleotides match TRBD1. The CDR3 DNA reads as TGTGCCAGTAGCCAAGAACAGGGGGTGGGGGAGCAGTACTTC. Translation gives CASSQEQGVGEQYF.